This T cell receptor beta chain was observed in a study of shared clonotypes between healthy human individuals. This CDR3 contains 16 residues. The junction had 15 bases not matched to a gene; V was cut back by 4 bases and J by 6 bases. Germline values: CDR1 SGHAT, CDR2 FQDESV (reference sequence). All of the donors resided in Nashville, Tennessee, and each was a Caucasian adult. At the deep level, the assay was run. Some 30,000 T cell genomes, or around 0.2 ug DNA, went into the sorted-subset replicate PCRs. The method was immunoSEQ multiplex PCR; TCRdb's version includes in-frame clones alone and lacks a portion of them. The sample has 950,000 to 1,200,000 clones, approximately 80% seen once.

The chain has TRBV11-1 and TRBJ2-7, with 7 bases aligning to TRBD1. Sequences were obtained from memory CD4+ T cells from PBMCs. Subset specified: CD45RA-negative fraction. This clonotype was sampled from a man aged 18 to 29 in good health. Some clones in this sample may be carry-over from other donors' samples. In DNA form, the CDR3 reads TGTGCCAGCAGCTCCCCCCTGACAGGGTTTCTTGGCGAGCAGTACTTC. Encoded protein: CASSSPLTGFLGEQYF.